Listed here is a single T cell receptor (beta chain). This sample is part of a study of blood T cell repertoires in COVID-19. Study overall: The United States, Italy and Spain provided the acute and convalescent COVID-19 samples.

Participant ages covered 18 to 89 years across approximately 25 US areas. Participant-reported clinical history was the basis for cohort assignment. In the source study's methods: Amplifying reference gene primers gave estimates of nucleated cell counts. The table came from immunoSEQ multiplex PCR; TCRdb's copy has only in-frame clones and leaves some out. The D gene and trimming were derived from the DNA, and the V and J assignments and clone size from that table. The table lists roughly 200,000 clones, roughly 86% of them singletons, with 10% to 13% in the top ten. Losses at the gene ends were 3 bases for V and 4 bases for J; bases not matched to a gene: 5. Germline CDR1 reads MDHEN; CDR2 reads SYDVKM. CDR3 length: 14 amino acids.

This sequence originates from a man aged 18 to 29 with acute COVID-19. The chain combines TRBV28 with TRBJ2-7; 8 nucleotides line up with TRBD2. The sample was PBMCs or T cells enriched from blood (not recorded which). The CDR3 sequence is CASSFGAGGYEQYF. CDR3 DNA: TGTGCCAGCAGTTTCGGGGCGGGAGGATACGAGCAGTACTTC.